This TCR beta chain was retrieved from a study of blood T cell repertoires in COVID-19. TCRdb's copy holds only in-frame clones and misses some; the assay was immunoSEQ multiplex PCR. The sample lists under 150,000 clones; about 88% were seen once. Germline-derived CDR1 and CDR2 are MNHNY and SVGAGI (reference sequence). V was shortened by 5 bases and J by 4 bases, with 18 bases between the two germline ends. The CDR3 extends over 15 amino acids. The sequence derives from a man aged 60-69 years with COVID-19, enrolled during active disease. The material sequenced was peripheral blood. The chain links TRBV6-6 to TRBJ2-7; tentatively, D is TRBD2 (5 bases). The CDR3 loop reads CASSRWEPGFYEQYF. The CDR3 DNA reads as TGTGCCAGCAGTCGCTGGGAGCCTGGTTTTTACGAGCAGTACTTC.